The clone carrying this T cell receptor (beta chain) was counted a single time. Its target is not known. These data come from a study of regulatory T cells in long-lasting Graves disease. About the study: Over-5-year antithyroid drug use with positive TSH receptor antibodies defined persistent Graves' disease in the study.

Germline V gene lookup returns CDR1 MNHEY and CDR2 SVGEGT. Trimming pared 0 bases from V and 5 bases from J, leaving 8 bases between. The CDR3 runs to 14 residues. Described time point: persistent/refractory GD, antithyroid drugs over 5 years with positive TRAb. The TCR library used RNA extracted from PBMCs. The authors drew approximately 9 milliliters of peripheral blood into EDTA tubes. Regarding the study as a whole: Persistent disease exhibited a predilection for TRBV28, TRBJ1-2 and TRBJ2-5.

CDR3 regions were amplified by Arm-PCR using iRepertoire HTBI primers to build TCR beta libraries. TCRdb called the multiplex PCR reads again in MiXCR, with one record for every CDR3 protein. The data contain 300,000 to 500,000 distinct CDR3 sequences, less than 25% of them singletons. This receptor was taken from a female donor with Graves disease. Sequencing was performed on peripheral blood mononuclear cells (PBMCs), taken when the disease was refractory, from a patient treated with antithyroid drugs. The chain joins TRBV6-2 or TRBV6-3 to TRBJ1-5; D not certain. The CDR3 reads CASSYSSGHQPQHF. CDR3 DNA sequence: TGTGCCAGCAGTTACTCGAGTGGTCATCAGCCCCAGCATTTT.